This TCR beta chain was retrieved from a study of blood T cell repertoires in COVID-19. Study as a whole: Both acute and convalescent COVID-19 samples were obtained from the United States, Italy and Spain.

Authors' analysis steps: Quantification of nucleated cells was approximated via reference gene primer amplification. Some clones are missing from TCRdb's copy, which holds only in-frame ones; the method was immunoSEQ multiplex PCR. V and J calls and clone size are copied from that table; D and trimming were computed from the DNA. The repertoire holds 200,000 to 250,000 clones, with less than 85% as singletons. Germline CDR1 is MNHNY and CDR2 is SVGAGI (reference sequence). V lost 7 bases, J lost 4 bases, and 10 bases stayed unmatched. This CDR3 has 15 amino acids. This TCR came from a woman older than 75 with COVID-19, enrolled during active disease. Input material: peripheral blood. The chain links TRBV6-6 to TRBJ2-5; 9 nucleotides agree with TRBD2. The CDR3 loop reads CASTYNSGSTETQYF. The CDR3, as DNA: TGTGCCAGCACCTATAATAGCGGGAGCACAGAGACCCAGTACTTC.